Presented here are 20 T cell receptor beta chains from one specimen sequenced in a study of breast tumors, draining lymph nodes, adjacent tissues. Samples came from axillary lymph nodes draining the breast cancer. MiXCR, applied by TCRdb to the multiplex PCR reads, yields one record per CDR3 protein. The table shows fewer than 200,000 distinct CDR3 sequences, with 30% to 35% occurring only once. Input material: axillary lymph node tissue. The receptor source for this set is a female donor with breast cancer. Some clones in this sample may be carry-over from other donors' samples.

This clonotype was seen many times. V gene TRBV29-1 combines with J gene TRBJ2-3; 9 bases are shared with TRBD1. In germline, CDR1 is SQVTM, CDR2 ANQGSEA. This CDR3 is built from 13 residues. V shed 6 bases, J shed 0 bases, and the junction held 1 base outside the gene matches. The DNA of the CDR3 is TGCAGCGTGGGACAGGGTAGCACAGATACGCAGTATTTT. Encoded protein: CSVGQGSTDTQYF.

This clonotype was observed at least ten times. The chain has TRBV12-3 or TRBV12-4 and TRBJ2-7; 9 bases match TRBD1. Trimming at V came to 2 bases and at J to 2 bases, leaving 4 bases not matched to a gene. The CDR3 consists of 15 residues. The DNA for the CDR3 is TGTGCCAGCAGTTTAAGGACAGGGGCAGCCTACGAGCAGTACTTC. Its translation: CASSLRTGAAYEQYF.

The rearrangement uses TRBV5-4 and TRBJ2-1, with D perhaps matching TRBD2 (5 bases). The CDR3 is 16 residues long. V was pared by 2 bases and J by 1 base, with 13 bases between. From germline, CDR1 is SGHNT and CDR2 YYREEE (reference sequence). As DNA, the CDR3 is TGTGCCAGCAGCTTCCGAAGCGGAAAGTCCTACAATGAGCAGTTCTTC. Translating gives CASSFRSGKSYNEQFF. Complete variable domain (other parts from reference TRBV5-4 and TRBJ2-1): ETGVTQSPTHLIKTRGQQVTLRCSSQSGHNTVSWYQQALGQGPQFIFQYYREEENGRGNFPPRFSGLQFPNYSSELNVNALELDDSALYLCASSFRSGKSYNEQFFGPGTRLTVL.

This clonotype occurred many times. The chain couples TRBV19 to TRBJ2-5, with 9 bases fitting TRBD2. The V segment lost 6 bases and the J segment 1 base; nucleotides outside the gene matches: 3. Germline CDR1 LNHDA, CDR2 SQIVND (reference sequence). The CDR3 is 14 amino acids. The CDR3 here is CASRGGGGQETQYF. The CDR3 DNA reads TGTGCCAGTAGGGGCGGGGGGGGCCAAGAGACCCAGTACTTC.

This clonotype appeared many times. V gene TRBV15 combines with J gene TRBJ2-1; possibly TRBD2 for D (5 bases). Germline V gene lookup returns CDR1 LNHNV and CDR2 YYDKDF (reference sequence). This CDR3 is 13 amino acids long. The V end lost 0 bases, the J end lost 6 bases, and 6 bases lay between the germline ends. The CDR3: CATSRDGGNEQFF. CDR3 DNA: TGTGCCACCAGCAGAGACGGAGGCAATGAGCAGTTCTTC.

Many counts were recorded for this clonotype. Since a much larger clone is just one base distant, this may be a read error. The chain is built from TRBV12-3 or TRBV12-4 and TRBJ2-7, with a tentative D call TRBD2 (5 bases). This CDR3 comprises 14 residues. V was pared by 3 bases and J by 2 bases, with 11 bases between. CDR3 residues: CASSFNGEPYEQYF. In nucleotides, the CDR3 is TGTGCCAGCAGTTTCAACGGGGAGCCCTACGAGCAGTACTTC.

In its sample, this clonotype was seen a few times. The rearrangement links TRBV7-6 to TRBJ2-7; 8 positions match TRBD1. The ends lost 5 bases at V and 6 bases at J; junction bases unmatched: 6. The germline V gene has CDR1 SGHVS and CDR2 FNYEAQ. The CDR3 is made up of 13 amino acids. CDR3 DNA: TGTGCCAGCAGCCCGTCAACAGGGGGCGAGCAGTACTTC. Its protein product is CASSPSTGGEQYF. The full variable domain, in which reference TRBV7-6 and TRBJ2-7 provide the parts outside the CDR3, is GAGVSQSPRYKVTKRGQDVALRCDPISGHVSLYWYRQALGQGPEFLTYFNYEAQQDKSGLPNDRFSAERPEGSISTLTIQRTEQRDSAMYRCASSPSTGGEQYFGPGTRLTVT.

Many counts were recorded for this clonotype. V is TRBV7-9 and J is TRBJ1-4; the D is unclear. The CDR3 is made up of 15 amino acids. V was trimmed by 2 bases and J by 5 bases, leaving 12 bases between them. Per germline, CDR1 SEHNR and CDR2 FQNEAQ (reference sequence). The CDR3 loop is CASSLSHRRNEKLFF. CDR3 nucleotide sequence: TGTGCCAGCAGCTTATCGCACCGACGGAATGAAAAACTGTTTTTT.

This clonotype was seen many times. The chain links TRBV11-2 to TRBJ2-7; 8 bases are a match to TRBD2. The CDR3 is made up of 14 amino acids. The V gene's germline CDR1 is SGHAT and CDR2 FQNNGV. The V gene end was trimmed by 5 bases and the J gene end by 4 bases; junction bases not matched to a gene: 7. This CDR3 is CASSHRGGGYEQYF. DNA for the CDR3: TGTGCCAGCAGCCACCGGGGGGGAGGATACGAGCAGTACTTC. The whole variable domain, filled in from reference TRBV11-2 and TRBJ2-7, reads EAGVAQSPRYKIIEKRQSVAFWCNPISGHATLYWYQQILGQGPKLLIQFQNNGVVDDSQLPKDRFSAERLKGVDSTLKIQPAKLEDSAVYLCASSHRGGGYEQYFGPGTRLTVT.

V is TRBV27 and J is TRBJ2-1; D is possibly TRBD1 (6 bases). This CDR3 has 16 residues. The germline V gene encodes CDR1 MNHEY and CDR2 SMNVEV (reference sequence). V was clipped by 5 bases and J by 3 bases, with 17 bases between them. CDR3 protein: CASSRIAGGYYNEQFF. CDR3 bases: TGTGCCAGCAGTCGAATAGCTGGGGGCTACTACAATGAGCAGTTCTTC.

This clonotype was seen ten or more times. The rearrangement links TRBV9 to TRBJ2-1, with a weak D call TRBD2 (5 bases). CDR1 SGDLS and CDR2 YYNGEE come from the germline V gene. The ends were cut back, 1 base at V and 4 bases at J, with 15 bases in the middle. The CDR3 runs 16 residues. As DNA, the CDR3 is TGTGCCAGCAGCGTAACGGTCGAGGGCAGGTACAATGAGCAGTTCTTC. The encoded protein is CASSVTVEGRYNEQFF.

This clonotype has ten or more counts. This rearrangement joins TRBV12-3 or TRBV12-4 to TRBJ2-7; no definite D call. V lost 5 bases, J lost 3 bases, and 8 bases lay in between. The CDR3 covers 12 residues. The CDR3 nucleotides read TGTGCCAGCAGTCCTCACGGCTACGAGCAGTACTTC. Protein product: CASSPHGYEQYF.

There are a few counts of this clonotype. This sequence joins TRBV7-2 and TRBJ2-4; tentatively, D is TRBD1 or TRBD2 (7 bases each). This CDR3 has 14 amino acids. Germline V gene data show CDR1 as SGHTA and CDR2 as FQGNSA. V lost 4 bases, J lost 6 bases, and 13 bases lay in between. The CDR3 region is CASSSTGEGNIQYF. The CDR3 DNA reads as TGTGCCAGCAGCTCAACAGGGGAGGGAAACATTCAGTACTTC.

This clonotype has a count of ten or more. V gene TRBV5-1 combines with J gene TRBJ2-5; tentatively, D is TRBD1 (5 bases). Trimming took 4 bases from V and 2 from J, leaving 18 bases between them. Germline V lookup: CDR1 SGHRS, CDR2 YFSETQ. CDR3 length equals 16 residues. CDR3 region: CASSPLGLLKQETQYF. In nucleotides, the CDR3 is TGCGCCAGCAGCCCCCTGGGGCTACTGAAACAAGAGACCCAGTACTTC.

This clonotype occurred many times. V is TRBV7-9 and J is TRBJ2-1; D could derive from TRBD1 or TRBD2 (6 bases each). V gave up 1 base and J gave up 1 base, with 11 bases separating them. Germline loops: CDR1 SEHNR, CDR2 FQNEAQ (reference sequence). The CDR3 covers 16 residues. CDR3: CASSLETGRSYNEQFF. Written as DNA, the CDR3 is TGTGCCAGCAGCTTAGAAACAGGGAGGTCCTACAATGAGCAGTTCTTC.

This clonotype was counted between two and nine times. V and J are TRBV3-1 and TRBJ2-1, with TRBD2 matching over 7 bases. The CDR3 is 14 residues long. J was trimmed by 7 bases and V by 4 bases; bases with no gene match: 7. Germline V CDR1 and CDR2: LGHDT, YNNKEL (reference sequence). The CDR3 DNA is TGTGCCAGCAGCCCCCGGGACTACCATAATGAGCAGTTCTTC. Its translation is CASSPRDYHNEQFF.

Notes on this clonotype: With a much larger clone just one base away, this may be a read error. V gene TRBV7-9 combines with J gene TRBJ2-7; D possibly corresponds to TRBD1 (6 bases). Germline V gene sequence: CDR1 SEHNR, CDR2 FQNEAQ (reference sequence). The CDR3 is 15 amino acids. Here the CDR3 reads CASSLGVTGLNEQHF. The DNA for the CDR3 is TGTGCCAGCAGCTTAGGCGTCACAGGGTTGAACGAGCAGCACTTC.

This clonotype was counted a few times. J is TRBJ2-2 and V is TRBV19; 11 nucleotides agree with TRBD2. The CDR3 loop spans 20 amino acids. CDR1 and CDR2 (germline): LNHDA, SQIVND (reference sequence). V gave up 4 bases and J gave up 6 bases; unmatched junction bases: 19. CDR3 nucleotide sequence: TGTGCCAGTAGTAGGGTGGGGGGCAGTACAGGGACTAGCGGTTCCGGGGAGCTGTTTTTT. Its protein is CASSRVGGSTGTSGSGELFF. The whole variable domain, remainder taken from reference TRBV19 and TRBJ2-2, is DGGITQSPKYLFRKEGQNVTLSCEQNLNHDAMYWYRQDPGQGLRLIYYSQIVNDFQKGDIAEGYSVSREKKESFPLTVTSAQKNPTAFYLCASSRVGGSTGTSGSGELFFGEGSRLTVL.

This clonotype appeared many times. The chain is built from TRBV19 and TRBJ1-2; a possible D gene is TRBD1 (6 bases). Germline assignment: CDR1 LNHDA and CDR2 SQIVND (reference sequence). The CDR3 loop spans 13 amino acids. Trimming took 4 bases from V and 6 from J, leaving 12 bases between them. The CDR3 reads CASSKTHRDGYTF. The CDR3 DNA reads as TGTGCCAGTAGTAAAACGCACAGGGATGGCTACACCTTC.

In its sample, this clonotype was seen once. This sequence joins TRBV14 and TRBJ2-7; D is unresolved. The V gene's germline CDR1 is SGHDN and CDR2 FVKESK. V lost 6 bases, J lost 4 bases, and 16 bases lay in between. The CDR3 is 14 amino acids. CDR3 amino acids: CASSFGPLSYEQYF. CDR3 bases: TGTGCCAGCAGTTTCGGCCCTCTTAGTTACGAGCAGTACTTC.